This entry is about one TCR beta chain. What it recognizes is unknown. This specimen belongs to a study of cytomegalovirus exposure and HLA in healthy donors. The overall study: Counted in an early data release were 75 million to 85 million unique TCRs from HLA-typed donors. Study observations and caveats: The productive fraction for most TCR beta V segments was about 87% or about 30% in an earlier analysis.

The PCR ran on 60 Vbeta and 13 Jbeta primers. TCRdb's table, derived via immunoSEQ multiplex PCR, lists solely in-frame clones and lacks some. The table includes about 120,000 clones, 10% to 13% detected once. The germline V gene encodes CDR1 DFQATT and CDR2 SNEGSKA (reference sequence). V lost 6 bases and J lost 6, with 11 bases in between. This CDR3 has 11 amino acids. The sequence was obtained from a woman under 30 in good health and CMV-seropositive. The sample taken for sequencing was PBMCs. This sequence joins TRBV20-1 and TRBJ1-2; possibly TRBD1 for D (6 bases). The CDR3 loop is CSAIQGNGYTF. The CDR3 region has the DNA TGCAGTGCGATACAGGGAAATGGCTACACCTTC.